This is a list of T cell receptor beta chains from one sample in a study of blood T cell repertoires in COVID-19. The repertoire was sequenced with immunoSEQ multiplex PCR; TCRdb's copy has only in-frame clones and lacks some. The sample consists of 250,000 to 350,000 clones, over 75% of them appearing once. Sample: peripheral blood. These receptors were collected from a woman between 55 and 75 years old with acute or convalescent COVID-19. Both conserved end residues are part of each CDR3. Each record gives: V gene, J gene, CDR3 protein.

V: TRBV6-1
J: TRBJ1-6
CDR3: CASSEHAGYNSPLHF

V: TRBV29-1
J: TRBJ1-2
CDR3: CSAMDIPSYTF

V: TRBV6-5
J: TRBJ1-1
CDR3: CASSSQGRAFF

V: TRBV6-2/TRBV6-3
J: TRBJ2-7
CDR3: CASSTDTRTKNEQYF

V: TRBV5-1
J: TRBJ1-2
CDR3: CASRWGYNQGYGYTF

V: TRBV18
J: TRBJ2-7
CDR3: CASSPDPRQTYSYEQYF

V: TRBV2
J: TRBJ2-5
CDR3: CASTHRTAQETQYF

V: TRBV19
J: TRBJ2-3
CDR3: CATVPGQGATDTQYF

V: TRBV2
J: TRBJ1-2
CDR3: CASQTGNYGYTF

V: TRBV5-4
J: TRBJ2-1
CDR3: CASSAVSRGGPGAQFF

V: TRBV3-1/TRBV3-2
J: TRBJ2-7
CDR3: CASSPRGGYEQYF

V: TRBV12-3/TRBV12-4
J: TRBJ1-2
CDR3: CASRGGGYTF

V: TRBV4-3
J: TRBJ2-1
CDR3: CASSQGPGLAGGPTYNEQFF

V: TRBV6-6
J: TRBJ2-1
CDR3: CASSFTGTSGRNEQFF

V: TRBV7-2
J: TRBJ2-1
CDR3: CASSLGAGEQFF

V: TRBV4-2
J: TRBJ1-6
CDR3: CASSQGRNSPLHF

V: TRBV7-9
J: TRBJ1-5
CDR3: CASSSSQGFNQPQHF